The subject of this entry is one TCR beta chain. Sequenced by immunoSEQ multiplex PCR; TCRdb stores in-frame clones only, minus some. The sample consists of 120,000 to 150,000 clones, over 60% of them appearing once. This sample is drawn from a study of blood T cell repertoires in COVID-19. Per the germline V gene, CDR1 is SNHLY and CDR2 is FYNNEI. The CDR3 loop spans 14 amino acids. With V trimmed by 6 bases and J by 6 bases, 5 bases remained unmatched. The J gene is TRBJ2-2, the V gene TRBV2; 9 bases line up with TRBD1. The material sequenced was peripheral blood. This receptor was obtained from a man in his fifties with acute or convalescent COVID-19. CDR3 in amino acids: CASRVGQGSGELFF. For the CDR3, the DNA is TGTGCCAGCAGGGTGGGACAGGGTTCCGGGGAGCTGTTTTTT.